This T cell receptor beta chain is drawn from a study of tumor T cells in aggressive B-cell lymphoma. Sequenced by immunoSEQ multiplex PCR; TCRdb stores in-frame clones only, minus some. The data show approximately 10,000 clones, almost 85% seen once. The CDR3 runs 16 residues. The germline V gene has CDR1 SEHNR and CDR2 FQNEAQ (reference sequence). Material for sequencing was tumor tissue. The sequence derives from an adult with diffuse large B cell lymphoma. This chain connects TRBV7-9 to TRBJ2-5; TRBD2 matches at 10 bases. Judging by the DNA end, TRBJ2-7 fits better; the J call may be wrong. CDR3 DNA sequence: TGTGCCAGCAGCCCCCGGGGACTAGCGACAACCTACGAGCAGTACTTC. This gives the protein CASSPRGLATTYEQYF.